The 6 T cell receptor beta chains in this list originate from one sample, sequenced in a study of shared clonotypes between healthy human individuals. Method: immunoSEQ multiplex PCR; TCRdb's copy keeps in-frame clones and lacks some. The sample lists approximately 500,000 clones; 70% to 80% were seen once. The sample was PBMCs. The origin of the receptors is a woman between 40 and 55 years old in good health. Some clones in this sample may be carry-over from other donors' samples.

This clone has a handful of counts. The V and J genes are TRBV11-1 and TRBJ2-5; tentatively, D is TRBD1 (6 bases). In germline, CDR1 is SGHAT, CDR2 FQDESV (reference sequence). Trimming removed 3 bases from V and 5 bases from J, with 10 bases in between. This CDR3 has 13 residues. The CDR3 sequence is CASSFTGSETQYF. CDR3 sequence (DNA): TGTGCCAGCAGCTTTACAGGGAGCGAGACCCAGTACTTC.

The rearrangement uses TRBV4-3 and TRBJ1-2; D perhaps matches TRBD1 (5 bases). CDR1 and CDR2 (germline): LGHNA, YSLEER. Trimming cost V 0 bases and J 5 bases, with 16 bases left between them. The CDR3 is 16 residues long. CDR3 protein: CASSQDWTGLTYGYTF. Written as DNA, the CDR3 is TGCGCCAGCAGCCAAGATTGGACGGGGCTGACGTATGGCTACACCTTC.

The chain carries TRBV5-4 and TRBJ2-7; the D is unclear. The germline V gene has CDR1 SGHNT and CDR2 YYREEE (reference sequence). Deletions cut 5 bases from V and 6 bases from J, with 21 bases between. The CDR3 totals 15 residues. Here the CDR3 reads CASRPGALGSSEQYF. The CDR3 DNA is TGTGCCAGCAGGCCCGGAGCTCTAGGGTCTAGCGAGCAGTACTTC.

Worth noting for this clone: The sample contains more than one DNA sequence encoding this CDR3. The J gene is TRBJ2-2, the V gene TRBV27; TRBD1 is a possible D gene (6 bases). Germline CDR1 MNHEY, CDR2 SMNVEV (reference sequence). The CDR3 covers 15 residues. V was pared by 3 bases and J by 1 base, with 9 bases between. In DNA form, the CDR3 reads TGTGCCAGCAGTTTCCAGACAGGGAACACCGGGGAGCTGTTTTTT. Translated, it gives CASSFQTGNTGELFF.

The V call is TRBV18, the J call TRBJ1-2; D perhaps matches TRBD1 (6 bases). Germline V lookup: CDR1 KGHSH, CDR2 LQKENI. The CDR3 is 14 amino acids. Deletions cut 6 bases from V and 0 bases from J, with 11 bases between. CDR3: CASSEGQTNYGYTF. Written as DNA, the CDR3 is TGTGCCAGCTCCGAAGGACAGACTAACTATGGCTACACCTTC.

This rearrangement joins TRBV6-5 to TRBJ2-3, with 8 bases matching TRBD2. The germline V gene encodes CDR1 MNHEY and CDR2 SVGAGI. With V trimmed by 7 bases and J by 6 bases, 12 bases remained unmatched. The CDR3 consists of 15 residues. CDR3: CASTTPGGDSDTQYF. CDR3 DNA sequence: TGTGCCAGCACCACGCCCGGGGGGGACTCGGATACGCAGTATTTT.